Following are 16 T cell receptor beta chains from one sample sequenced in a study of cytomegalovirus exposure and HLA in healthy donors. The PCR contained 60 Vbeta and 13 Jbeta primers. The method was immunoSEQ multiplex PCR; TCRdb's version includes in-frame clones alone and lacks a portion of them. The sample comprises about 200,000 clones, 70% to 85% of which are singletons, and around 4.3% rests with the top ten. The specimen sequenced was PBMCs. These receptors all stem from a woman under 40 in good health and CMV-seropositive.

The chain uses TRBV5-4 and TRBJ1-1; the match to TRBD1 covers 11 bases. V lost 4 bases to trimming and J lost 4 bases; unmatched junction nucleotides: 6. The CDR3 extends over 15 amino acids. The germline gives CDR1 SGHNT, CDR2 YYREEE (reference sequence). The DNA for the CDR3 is TGTGCCAGCAGCGCGGGACAGGGGGACCCCACTGAAGCTTTCTTT. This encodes CASSAGQGDPTEAFF.

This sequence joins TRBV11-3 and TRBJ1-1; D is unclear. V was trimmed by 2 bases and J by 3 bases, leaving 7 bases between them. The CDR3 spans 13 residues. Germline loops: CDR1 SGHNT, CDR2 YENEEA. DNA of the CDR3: TGTGCCAGCAGCTTATTCCGGGACACTGAAGCTTTCTTT. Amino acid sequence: CASSLFRDTEAFF. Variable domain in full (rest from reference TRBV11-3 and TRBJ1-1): EAGVVQSPRYKIIEKKQPVAFWCNPISGHNTLYWYLQNLGQGPELLIRYENEEAVDDSQLPKDRFSAERLKGVDSTLKIQPAELGDSAVYLCASSLFRDTEAFFGQGTRLTVV.

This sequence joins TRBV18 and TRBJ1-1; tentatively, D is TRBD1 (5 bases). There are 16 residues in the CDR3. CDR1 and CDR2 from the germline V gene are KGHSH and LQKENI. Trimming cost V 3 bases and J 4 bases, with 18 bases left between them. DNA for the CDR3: TGTGCCAGCTCACCCCAGGGTTCCGGGGGACTCACTGAAGCTTTCTTT. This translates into CASSPQGSGGLTEAFF.

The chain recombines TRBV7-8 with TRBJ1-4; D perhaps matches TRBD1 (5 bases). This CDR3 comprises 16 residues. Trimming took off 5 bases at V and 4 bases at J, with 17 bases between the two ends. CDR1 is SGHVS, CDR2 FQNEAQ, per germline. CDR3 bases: TGTGCCAGCAGCCGTACTCGACAGTATATTAATGAAAAACTGTTTTTT. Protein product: CASSRTRQYINEKLFF.

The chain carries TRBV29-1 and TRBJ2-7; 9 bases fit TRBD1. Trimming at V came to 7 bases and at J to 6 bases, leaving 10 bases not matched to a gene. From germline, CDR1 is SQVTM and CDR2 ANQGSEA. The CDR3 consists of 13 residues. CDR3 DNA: TGCAGCGCTAGGACAGGGGAGTTTGCCGAGCAGTACTTC. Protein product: CSARTGEFAEQYF.

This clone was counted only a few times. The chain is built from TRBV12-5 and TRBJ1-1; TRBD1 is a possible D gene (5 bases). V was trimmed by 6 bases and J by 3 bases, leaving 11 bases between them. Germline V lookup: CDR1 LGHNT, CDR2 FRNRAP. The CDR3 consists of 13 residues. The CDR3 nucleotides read TGTGCTAGTGGAGATACAGGCTACACTGAAGCTTTCTTT. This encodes CASGDTGYTEAFF.

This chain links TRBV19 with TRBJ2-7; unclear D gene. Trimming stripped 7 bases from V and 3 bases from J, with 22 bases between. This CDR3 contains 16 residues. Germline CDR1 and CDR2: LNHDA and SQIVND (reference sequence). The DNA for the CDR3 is TGTGCCAGTAACATAAAAGGCGGATATCCTCGCTACGAGCAGTACTTC. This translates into CASNIKGGYPRYEQYF.

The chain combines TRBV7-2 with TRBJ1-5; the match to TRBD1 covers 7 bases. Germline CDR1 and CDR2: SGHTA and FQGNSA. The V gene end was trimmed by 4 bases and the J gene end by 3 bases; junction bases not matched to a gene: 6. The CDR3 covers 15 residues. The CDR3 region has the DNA TGTGCCAGCAGCTCCCGGGACAGCTTCAATCAGCCCCAGCATTTT. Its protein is CASSSRDSFNQPQHF. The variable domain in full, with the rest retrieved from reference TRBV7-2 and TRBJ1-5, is GAGVSQSPSNKVTEKGKDVELRCDPISGHTALYWYRQSLGQGLEFLIYFQGNSAPDKSGLPSDRFSAERTGGSVSTLTIQRTQQEDSAVYLCASSSRDSFNQPQHFGDGTRLSIL.

CDR3 nucleotides: TGTGCCAGCTCACCGGGGCATCCCACCAATTCACCCCTCCACTTT. Its translation is CASSPGHPTNSPLHF. The V and J genes are TRBV18 and TRBJ1-6; perhaps TRBD1 as D (5 bases). The V gene's germline CDR1 is KGHSH and CDR2 LQKENI. The CDR3 spans 15 residues. Trimming stripped 3 bases from V and 7 bases from J, with 13 bases between.

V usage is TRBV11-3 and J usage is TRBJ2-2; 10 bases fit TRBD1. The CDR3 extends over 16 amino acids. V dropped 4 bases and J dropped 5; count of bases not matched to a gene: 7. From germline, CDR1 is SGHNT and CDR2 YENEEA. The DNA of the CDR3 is TGTGCCAGCAGCTCGGGGACAGGGGCAGGGACCGGGGAGCTGTTTTTT. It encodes CASSSGTGAGTGELFF.

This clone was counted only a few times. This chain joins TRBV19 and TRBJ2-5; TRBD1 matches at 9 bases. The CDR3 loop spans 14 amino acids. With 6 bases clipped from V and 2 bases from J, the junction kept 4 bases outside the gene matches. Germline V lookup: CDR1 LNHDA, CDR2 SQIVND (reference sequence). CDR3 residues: CASSRGQGQETQYF. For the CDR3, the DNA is TGTGCCAGTAGCCGGGGACAGGGACAAGAGACCCAGTACTTC.

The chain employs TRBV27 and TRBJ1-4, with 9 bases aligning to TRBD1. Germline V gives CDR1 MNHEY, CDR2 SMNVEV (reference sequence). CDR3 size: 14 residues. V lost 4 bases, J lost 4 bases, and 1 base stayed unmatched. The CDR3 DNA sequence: TGTGCCAGCAGTTCGGACAGGGGTAATGAAAAACTGTTTTTT. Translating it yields CASSSDRGNEKLFF.

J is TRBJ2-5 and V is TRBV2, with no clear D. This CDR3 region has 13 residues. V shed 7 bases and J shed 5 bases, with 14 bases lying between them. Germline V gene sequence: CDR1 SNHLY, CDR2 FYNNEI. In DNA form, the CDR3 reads TGTGCCAGCACCCTAGGAAGCGACGAGACCCAGTACTTC. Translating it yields CASTLGSDETQYF. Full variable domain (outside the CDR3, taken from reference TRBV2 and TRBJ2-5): EPEVTQTPSHQVTQMGQEVILRCVPISNHLYFYWYRQILGQKVEFLVSFYNNEISEKSEIFDDQFSVERPDGSNFTLKIRSTKLEDSAMYFCASTLGSDETQYFGPGTRLLVL.

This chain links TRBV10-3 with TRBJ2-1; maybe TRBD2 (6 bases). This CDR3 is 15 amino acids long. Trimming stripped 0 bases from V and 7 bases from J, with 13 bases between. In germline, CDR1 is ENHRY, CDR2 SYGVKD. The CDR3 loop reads CAISESGGSVNEQFF. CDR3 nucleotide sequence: TGTGCCATCAGTGAGTCGGGGGGTTCGGTTAATGAGCAGTTCTTC.

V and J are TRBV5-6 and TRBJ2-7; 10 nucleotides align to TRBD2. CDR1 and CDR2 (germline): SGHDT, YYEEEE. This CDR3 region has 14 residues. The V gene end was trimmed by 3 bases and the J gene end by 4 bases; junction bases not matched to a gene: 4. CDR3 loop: CASSYGLAAYEQYF. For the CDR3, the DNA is TGTGCCAGCAGCTATGGACTAGCGGCTTACGAGCAGTACTTC.

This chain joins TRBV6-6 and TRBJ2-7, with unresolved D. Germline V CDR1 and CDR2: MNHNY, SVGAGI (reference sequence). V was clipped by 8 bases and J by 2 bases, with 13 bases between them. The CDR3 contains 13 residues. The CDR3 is CASRVDKTYEQYF. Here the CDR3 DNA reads TGTGCCAGCCGAGTAGATAAAACCTACGAGCAGTACTTC.